This TCR beta chain was identified in a study of blood T cell repertoires in COVID-19. The wider study: COVID-19 samples, acute and convalescent, were from the United States, Italy and Spain.

The length of the CDR3 is 14 residues. The V gene's germline CDR1 is LNHDA and CDR2 SQIVND (reference sequence). The ends lost 3 bases at V and 5 bases at J; junction bases unmatched: 5. The cohort comprised adults aged 18 to 89 years residing in some 24 US areas. In the original analysis: Reference gene primer amplification in the assay estimated nucleated cell counts. The method was immunoSEQ multiplex PCR; TCRdb's version includes in-frame clones alone and lacks a portion of them. The V and J calls and clone size are taken from that table; D and trimming were inferred from the DNA. Among around 310,000 clones listed, around nine tenths were seen once.

The TCR sequence derives from a woman in her 30s who had recovered from COVID-19. The chain employs TRBV19 and TRBJ2-7, with 9 bases lining up with TRBD2. The sample comprised PBMCs or T cells enriched from blood (not recorded which). The DNA for the CDR3 is TGTGCCAGTAGTATGACTAGCGGTGTTCACGAGCAGTACTTC. This sequence encodes CASSMTSGVHEQYF.